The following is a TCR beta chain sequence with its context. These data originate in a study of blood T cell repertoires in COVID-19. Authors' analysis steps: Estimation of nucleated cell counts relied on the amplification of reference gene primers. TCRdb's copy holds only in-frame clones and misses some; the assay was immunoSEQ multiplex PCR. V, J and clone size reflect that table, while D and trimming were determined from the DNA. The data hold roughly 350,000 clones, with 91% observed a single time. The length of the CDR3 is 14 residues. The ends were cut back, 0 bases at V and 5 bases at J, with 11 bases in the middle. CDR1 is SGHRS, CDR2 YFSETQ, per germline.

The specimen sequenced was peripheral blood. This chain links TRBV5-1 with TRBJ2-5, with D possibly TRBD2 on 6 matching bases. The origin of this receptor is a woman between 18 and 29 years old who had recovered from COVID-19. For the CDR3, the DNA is TGCGCCAGCAGCTTGGATCCGGCGGGGGAGACCCAGTACTTC. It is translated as CASSLDPAGETQYF.